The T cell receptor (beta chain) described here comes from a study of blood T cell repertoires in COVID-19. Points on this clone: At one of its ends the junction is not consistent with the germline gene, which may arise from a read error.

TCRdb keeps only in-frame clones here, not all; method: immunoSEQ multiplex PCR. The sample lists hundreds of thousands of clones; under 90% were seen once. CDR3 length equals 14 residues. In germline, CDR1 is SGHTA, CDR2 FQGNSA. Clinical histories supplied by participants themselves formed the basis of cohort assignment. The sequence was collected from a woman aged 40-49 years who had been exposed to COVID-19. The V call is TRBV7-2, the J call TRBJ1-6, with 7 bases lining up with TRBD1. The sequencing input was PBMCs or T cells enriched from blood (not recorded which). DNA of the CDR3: TGTGCCAGCAGCCTAGCCCAGACAGGGACACCCCTCCACTTT. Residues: CASSLAQTGTPLHF.